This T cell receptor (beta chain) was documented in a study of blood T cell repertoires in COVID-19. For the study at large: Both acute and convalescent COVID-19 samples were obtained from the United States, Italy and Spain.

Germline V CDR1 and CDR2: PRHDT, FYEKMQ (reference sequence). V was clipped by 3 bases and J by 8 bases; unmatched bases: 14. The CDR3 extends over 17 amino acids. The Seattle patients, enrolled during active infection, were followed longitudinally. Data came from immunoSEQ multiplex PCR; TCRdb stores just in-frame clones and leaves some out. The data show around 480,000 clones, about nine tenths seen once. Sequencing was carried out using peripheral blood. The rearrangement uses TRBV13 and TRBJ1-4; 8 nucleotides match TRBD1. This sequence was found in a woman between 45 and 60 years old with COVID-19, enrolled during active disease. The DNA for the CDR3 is TGTGCCAGCAGCTTTGGACAGGGAGGGATTCAGGGGGAAAAACTGTTTTTT. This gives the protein CASSFGQGGIQGEKLFF.